The 5 T cell receptor beta chains given below trace back to one sample, sequenced in a study of blood T cell repertoires in COVID-19. The data were produced by immunoSEQ multiplex PCR, yet TCRdb's version contains in-frame clones alone and is incomplete. Counted here are around 65,000 clones, more than 60% occurring once; the ten biggest clones make up 20%. The specimen sequenced was peripheral blood. The source of these receptors is a woman aged 80 or over with active or convalescent COVID-19.

The V gene is TRBV5-1, the J gene TRBJ1-2; 7 bases match TRBD1. Germline V gene lookup returns CDR1 SGHRS and CDR2 YFSETQ. The CDR3 is 14 amino acids. J lost 4 bases, V lost 0 bases, and 3 bases had no gene match. CDR3 coding DNA: TGCGCCAGCAGCTTGGTGACAGGGTCCTATGGCTACACCTTC. This sequence encodes CASSLVTGSYGYTF.

CDR3: CASSLASTGLAGSYNEQFF. The CDR3 DNA is TGTGCCAGCAGCTTAGCGTCCACGGGGCTAGCGGGCTCCTACAATGAGCAGTTCTTC. This chain uses TRBV7-8 with TRBJ2-1; 8 bases are a match to TRBD2. The CDR3 runs to 19 residues. From germline, CDR1 is SGHVS and CDR2 FQNEAQ. The ends lost 0 bases at V and 0 bases at J; junction bases unmatched: 10.

This clone was observed once. V usage is TRBV5-1 and J usage is TRBJ1-3; D gene uncertain. Between the trimmed V and J ends, which lost 4 bases and 0 bases, there was a span of 11 bases. The CDR3 sequence is 15 residues long. Germline V gene data show CDR1 as SGHRS and CDR2 as YFSETQ. The CDR3: CASSLGGSSGNTIYF. As DNA, the CDR3 is TGCGCCAGCAGCCTGGGCGGGAGCTCTGGAAACACCATATATTTT.

The rearrangement joins TRBV3-1 (or the pseudogene TRBV3-2) to TRBJ1-1; D is uncertain. The germline CDR1 and CDR2 sequences are LGHDT and YNNKEL (reference sequence). The germline V and J ends were trimmed by 5 bases and 5 bases, with 12 bases remaining between them. CDR3 size: 13 residues. CDR3 sequence: CASSELGGTEAFF. The CDR3 DNA reads TGTGCCAGCAGCGAACTGGGAGGTACTGAAGCTTTCTTT.

This CDR3 is CASSLWSETRLDTF. DNA for the CDR3: TGTGCCAGCAGCTTGTGGTCTGAGACCCGGCTAGACACCTTC. The rearrangement joins TRBV5-4 to TRBJ1-2; D gene ambiguous. V was trimmed by 1 base and J by 12 bases, leaving 19 bases between them. The CDR3 length is 14 residues. Per germline, CDR1 SGHNT and CDR2 YYREEE (reference sequence).